This passage covers 20 T cell receptor beta chains from one sample sequenced in a study of cytomegalovirus exposure and HLA in healthy donors. Here immunoSEQ multiplex PCR was the method, and the copy in TCRdb shows in-frame clones only, minus some. The sample lists about 190,000 clones; roughly 84% were seen once. Sample: PBMCs. These receptors all stem from a young woman in good health and CMV-seropositive.

The rearrangement uses TRBV6-1 and TRBJ1-5, with D maybe TRBD1 (6 bases). This CDR3 has 14 residues. Trimming took off 6 bases at V and 6 bases at J, with 15 bases between the two ends. The germline CDR1 and CDR2 sequences are MNHNS and SASEGT. CDR3 sequence: CASRNTGTGQPQHF. In DNA form, the CDR3 reads TGTGCCAGCAGAAATACAGGGACCGGTCAGCCCCAGCATTTT.

The chain joins TRBV7-2 to TRBJ1-3, with D possibly TRBD1 on 6 matching bases. V lost 6 bases and J lost 4, with 13 bases in between. The CDR3 length is 14 residues. Germline V gene data show CDR1 as SGHTA and CDR2 as FQGNSA. The CDR3 sequence is CASRGAGTGNTIYF. The CDR3 coding sequence is TGTGCCAGCAGGGGAGCTGGGACAGGAAACACCATATATTTT.

This clone showed up just once. This chain links TRBV6-1 with TRBJ1-1; D possibly corresponds to TRBD1 (5 bases). Germline CDR1 reads MNHNS; CDR2 reads SASEGT. The CDR3 is made up of 16 amino acids. V was trimmed by 3 bases and J by 1 base, leaving 15 bases between them. DNA of the CDR3: TGTGCCAGCAGTGATAGGGTTGGGGCTGGGAACACTGAAGCTTTCTTT. Encoded protein: CASSDRVGAGNTEAFF.

This sequence joins TRBV7-8 and TRBJ1-6, with 7 nucleotides matching TRBD1. With V trimmed by 2 bases and J by 0 bases, 7 bases remained unmatched. This CDR3 spans 18 amino acids. Germline V lookup: CDR1 SGHVS, CDR2 FQNEAQ. The CDR3 DNA reads TGTGCCAGCAGCTTATCCCAGGGGGGAAGCTCCTATAATTCACCCCTCCACTTT. As protein: CASSLSQGGSSYNSPLHF.

This clone was recorded at least ten times. The J gene is TRBJ2-5, the V gene TRBV9; 8 nucleotides match TRBD2. This CDR3 has 15 residues. Trimming took 5 bases from V and 5 from J; bases not matched to a gene: 11. Germline CDR1 is SGDLS and CDR2 is YYNGEE. DNA for the CDR3: TGTGCCAGCAGTAGAGACGGGACTAGTGGGGAGACCCAGTACTTC. It is translated as CASSRDGTSGETQYF.

J is TRBJ2-1 and V is TRBV4-3, with 7 nucleotides matching TRBD2. In germline, CDR1 is LGHNA, CDR2 YSLEER. The trim removed 1 base at V and 6 bases at J, leaving 6 bases unmatched. This CDR3 is built from 15 residues. CDR3 in DNA: TGCGCCAGCAGCCAAGGGCGGGGGAGGGTCAATGAGCAGTTCTTC. Its protein product is CASSQGRGRVNEQFF.

V and J are TRBV7-3 and TRBJ2-7; 12 nucleotides agree with TRBD2. CDR1 and CDR2 from the germline V gene are SGHTA and FQGTGA. There are 14 residues in the CDR3. Losses at the gene ends were 7 bases for V and 7 bases for J; bases not matched to a gene: 8. The CDR3 DNA follows: TGTGCCAGCACTCCCGGGACTAGCGGGCAGGAGCAGTACTTC. This codes for CASTPGTSGQEQYF.

This clone showed up just a few times. The rearrangement uses TRBV11-2 and TRBJ2-7; D possibly corresponds to TRBD2 (5 bases). The CDR3 length is 13 residues. V dropped 5 bases and J dropped 6 bases, with 14 bases sitting between them. CDR1 and CDR2 from the germline V gene are SGHAT and FQNNGV. The CDR3 DNA is TGTGCCAGCAGCCGCGGGTCTTGGGGCGAGCAGTACTTC. Translated: CASSRGSWGEQYF.

The CDR3 here is CASSLWTVMNTEAFF. CDR3 nucleotide sequence: TGTGCCAGCAGTTTATGGACAGTCATGAACACTGAAGCTTTCTTT. The chain couples TRBV28 to TRBJ1-1, with a weak D call TRBD1 (5 bases). V was shortened by 0 bases and J by 0 bases, with 8 bases between the two germline ends. This CDR3 spans 15 amino acids. Germline CDR1 is MDHEN and CDR2 is SYDVKM.

The V and J genes are TRBV5-6 and TRBJ1-2, with 7 bases lining up with TRBD1. Germline V gene lookup returns CDR1 SGHDT and CDR2 YYEEEE. The CDR3 consists of 17 residues. The J segment lost 2 bases and the V segment lost 3 bases, leaving 13 bases of the junction unmatched. CDR3 region: CASSSKGQQTLNYGYTF. In DNA, the CDR3 is TGTGCCAGCAGCTCAAAGGGACAGCAGACTCTAAACTATGGCTACACCTTC.

This sequence joins TRBV9 and TRBJ2-3; TRBD2 aligns across 7 bases. V was clipped by 0 bases and J by 0 bases; unmatched bases: 4. CDR3 length: 16 amino acids. Germline CDR1 reads SGDLS; CDR2 reads YYNGEE. The DNA of the CDR3 is TGTGCCAGCAGCGTAGCTAGCGGCTATAGCACAGATACGCAGTATTTT. Translating gives CASSVASGYSTDTQYF.

The chain has TRBV27 and TRBJ1-1, with D possibly being TRBD1 (5 bases). This CDR3 has 13 amino acids. Per the germline V gene, CDR1 is MNHEY and CDR2 is SMNVEV (reference sequence). With 6 bases removed from V and 3 bases from J, the gap between germline ends came to 11 bases. Written as DNA, the CDR3 is TGTGCCAGCAGGCTGGACACCCACACTGAAGCTTTCTTT. Translating gives CASRLDTHTEAFF.

The gene calls are TRBV25-1 and TRBJ1-6; no clear D gene. The CDR3 length is 11 residues. Germline CDR1 reads MGHDK; CDR2 reads SYGVNS. CDR3: CASLNNSPLHF. CDR3 DNA sequence: TGTGCTTCCTTAAATAATTCACCCCTCCACTTT.

The gene calls are TRBV6-1 and TRBJ1-1; maybe TRBD1 (6 bases). The germline gives CDR1 MNHNS, CDR2 SASEGT. This CDR3 is built from 15 residues. V was pared by 4 bases and J by 4 bases, with 16 bases between. Here the CDR3 reads CASSGRGGGSTEAFF. CDR3 coding DNA: TGTGCCAGCAGTGGCCGTGGGGGCGGGAGCACTGAAGCTTTCTTT.

The CDR3, as DNA: TGCGCCAGCAGCTTGGACATCAACTATGGCTACACCTTC. This encodes CASSLDINYGYTF. This chain uses TRBV5-1 with TRBJ1-2, with D unclear. Germline CDR1 is SGHRS and CDR2 is YFSETQ. V was clipped by 0 bases and J by 2 bases, with 5 bases between them. The CDR3 is 13 residues long.

V gene TRBV2 combines with J gene TRBJ1-3, with a weak D call TRBD1 (6 bases). Germline assignment: CDR1 SNHLY and CDR2 FYNNEI. V dropped 6 bases and J dropped 1 base, with 10 bases sitting between them. The CDR3 is made up of 14 amino acids. The CDR3 loop is CASRGGHSGNTIYF. Written as DNA, the CDR3 is TGTGCCAGCAGGGGGGGGCATTCTGGAAACACCATATATTTT.

The chain's CDR3 is CASSLEGGYSNQPQHF. CDR3 nucleotide sequence: TGTGCCAGTAGCCTCGAGGGTGGCTATAGCAATCAGCCCCAGCATTTT. This chain joins TRBV19 and TRBJ1-5; no firm D call. Trimming stripped 6 bases from V and 0 bases from J, with 15 bases between. CDR3 length: 16 amino acids. Germline assignment: CDR1 LNHDA and CDR2 SQIVND (reference sequence).

The V gene is TRBV7-8, the J gene TRBJ2-2; 8 nucleotides align to TRBD2. The CDR3 consists of 15 residues. Germline CDR1 and CDR2: SGHVS and FQNEAQ. After removal of 3 bases from V and 4 bases from J, the junction contained 4 bases not matched to a gene. The CDR3 DNA is TGTGCCAGCAGCTTTACTAGCGGATTCACCGGGGAGCTGTTTTTT. This encodes CASSFTSGFTGELFF.

A few counts support this clone. This chain connects TRBV5-6 to TRBJ1-6; D gene uncertain. The CDR3 consists of 15 residues. Trimming removed 2 bases at V and 6 bases at J, with 12 bases between. CDR1 SGHDT and CDR2 YYEEEE come from the germline V gene. CDR3 sequence: CASSFFAVSNSPLHF. The CDR3, as DNA: TGTGCCAGCAGCTTTTTCGCAGTCTCTAATTCACCCCTCCACTTT.

The V call is TRBV5-4, the J call TRBJ2-1; tentative D call: TRBD1 (6 bases). The CDR3 has 15 residues. Germline V gene sequence: CDR1 SGHNT, CDR2 YYREEE (reference sequence). The V end was cut by 2 bases, the J end by 2 bases, with 11 bases between. In DNA form, the CDR3 reads TGTGCCAGCAGCTTATCAGGGGCACCCTACAATGAGCAGTTCTTC. Its protein is CASSLSGAPYNEQFF.